The present T cell receptor beta chain was sequenced within a study of Ad26.COV2.S vaccination and SARS-CoV-2 variants (dated by TCRdb to the early 2020s). For the study in its entirety: Vaccine-arm donors were drawn from COV1001, a multicentre, randomized, double-blind, placebo-controlled phase I-IIa trial of Ad26.COV2.S in healthy adults. Participants in the trial were split at random into five groups of five each, receiving low-dose or high-dose Ad26.COV2.S once or twice, or else placebo on both occasions. Blinding of investigators to trial group allocation was maintained during experiments and outcome assessment. Ad26.COV2.S was given intramuscularly at 5x10^10 or 1x10^11 viral particles, as a single shot or as two shots 56 days apart. The TCR-sequenced set comprised about 32 samples: about 19 Ad26.COV2.S vaccine recipients, 5 placebo recipients and 8 SARS-CoV-2 convalescent individuals. The specificity and breadth of SARS-CoV-2-reactive T cell receptors after Ad26.COV2.S vaccination were assessed by TCRbeta repertoire sequencing. Overall results and qualifications from the work: After vaccination, substantial breadth of spike-specific CD8+ and CD4+ T cell responses was reported. Vaccine and placebo recipients had similar non-spike TCR breadth, a finding consistent with the vaccine containing only spike. The authors noted that total T cell responses may have been underestimated by the TCR breadth and depth analyses. The study was not powered for comparison of responses between vaccine doses or regimens. Higher spike-specific TCR breadth was observed in Ad26.COV2.S recipients than in placebo recipients (P = 0.0014).

V and J lose 0 bases and 10 bases, and a span of 20 bases separates them. The cysteine opens and the phenylalanine closes a CDR3 of 16 amino acids. The DNA shown is the 48-base CDR3, in frame from base 1. The CDR1 and CDR2 encoded by the germline V gene are SGHRS and YFSETQ. The immunoSEQ Assay was used to sequence TCRbeta CDR3 regions. After extraction, genomic DNA underwent amplification by bias-controlled multiplex PCR, followed by high-throughput sequencing. The paper's processing steps were these. To quantify the absolute abundance of every unique TCRbeta CDR3 region, sequences were collapsed and filtered. T cell fraction was estimated by normalization of TCRbeta template counts to usable DNA, with usable DNA being measured through amplification of reference genes present in all nucleated cells. Repertoire TCRs were annotated as SARS-CoV-2-specific when V gene, CDR3 amino acid sequence and J gene were exactly matched to a known reactive TCR set. The reference SARS-CoV-2 TCR set came from MIRA and was filtered for enrichment in COVID-19-positive ImmuneCODE repertoires, removing public or cross-reactive TCRs. Using the MIRA antigens, annotated TCRs were further analysed by specific ORF or by position within an ORF. Breadth was defined as the number of annotated unique rearrangements divided by the total number of unique productive rearrangements, and depth was defined as the summed frequency of the annotated unique rearrangements. Two-sided Wilcoxon rank-sum tests were used to compare TCR breadth between groups. Not all clones reach the TCRdb copy of this immuneACCESS table, which keeps in-frame sequences only. Checked studies attribute under half of the gap to unresolved V genes and leave the rest unexplained. From that table come the V and J calls and clone size; the DNA was used to work out D and trimming. The sample table holds roughly 380,000 clones, of which roughly 88% were seen once. Of the sample, less than 4.5% falls within the top ten clones.

In the paper's terms, the treatment or condition label means: about 20 received Ad26.COV2.S at low or high dose, single or two shots; roughly five received placebo; per-sample allocation not given. Repertoires of vaccine and placebo recipients were sequenced from samples collected on day 63 after the first injection. Cohort 1b enrolled 20 to 30 adults aged 18-55 years at a single site in Boston, USA, between 29 July and 7 August 2020. Ad26.COV2.S was a replication-incompetent adenovirus type 26 vector that expressed a prefusion-stabilized SARS-CoV-2 spike protein derived from the original Wuhan strain. As regards this clone: Its cognate antigen has yet to be identified. Qualities for individual bases were not recorded, and no much larger clone is one base off.

The sequence links TRBV5-1 to TRBJ2-1; the best D guess is TRBD1, with 5 bases matching. The clonotype was recovered from a person between 18 and 65 years old who received the Ad26.COV2.S COVID-19 vaccine or a placebo. The starting material was peripheral blood, obtained in a trial of Ad26.COV2.S vaccine versus placebo. CDR3 loop: CASSLGGRQRSKEQFF. The DNA reads as follows: TGCGCCAGCAGCTTGGGGGGCAGGCAACGGTCGAAAGAGCAGTTCTTC.